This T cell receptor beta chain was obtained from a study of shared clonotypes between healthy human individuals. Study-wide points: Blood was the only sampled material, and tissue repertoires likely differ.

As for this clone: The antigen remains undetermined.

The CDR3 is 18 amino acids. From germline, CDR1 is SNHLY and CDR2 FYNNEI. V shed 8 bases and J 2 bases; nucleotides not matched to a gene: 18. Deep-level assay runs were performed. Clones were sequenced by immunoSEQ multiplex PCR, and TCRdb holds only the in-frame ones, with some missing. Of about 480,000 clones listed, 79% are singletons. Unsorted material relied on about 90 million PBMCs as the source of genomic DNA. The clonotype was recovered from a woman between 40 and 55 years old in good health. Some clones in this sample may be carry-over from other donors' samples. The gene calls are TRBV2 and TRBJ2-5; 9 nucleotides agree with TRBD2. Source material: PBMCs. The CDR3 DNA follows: TGTGCCAGCCAGCAGTTCGTAAGGGCGGGAGGGGTACAAGAGACCCAGTACTTC. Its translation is CASQQFVRAGGVQETQYF. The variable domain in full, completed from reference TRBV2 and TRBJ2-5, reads EPEVTQTPSHQVTQMGQEVILRCVPISNHLYFYWYRQILGQKVEFLVSFYNNEISEKSEIFDDQFSVERPDGSNFTLKIRSTKLEDSAMYFCASQQFVRAGGVQETQYFGPGTRLLVL.